A single sample gave rise to the 10 T cell receptor beta chains below, sequenced in a study of shared clonotypes between healthy human individuals. The table came from immunoSEQ multiplex PCR; TCRdb's copy has only in-frame clones and leaves some out. Of millions of clones in the sample, 90% to 95% were seen once. Material: naive CD4+ T cells from PBMCs. Subset noted: CD45RA+ positively selected. The receptor set was obtained from a man aged 18 to 35 in good health. Some clones in this sample may be carry-over from other donors' samples.

The gene calls are TRBV6-6 and TRBJ2-3, with TRBD1 matching over 9 bases. CDR3 length equals 15 residues. V was pared by 5 bases and J by 0 bases, with 3 bases of the junction left unmatched. Germline V gene lookup returns CDR1 MNHNY and CDR2 SVGAGI (reference sequence). The CDR3 sequence is CASSPGTGSTDTQYF. CDR3 DNA sequence: TGTGCCAGCAGTCCCGGGACAGGGAGCACAGATACGCAGTATTTT.

Points on this clone: Additional DNA sequences in this sample encode the identical CDR3. The chain joins TRBV5-1 to TRBJ1-1, with D perhaps matching TRBD1 (5 bases). Germline CDR1 is SGHRS and CDR2 is YFSETQ. The CDR3 runs to 13 residues. Between the trimmed V and J ends, which lost 3 bases and 1 base, there was a span of 7 bases. The CDR3 DNA reads TGCGCCAGCAGCTCCGGGACGAACACTGAAGCTTTCTTT. Its protein product is CASSSGTNTEAFF.

The chain employs TRBV30 and TRBJ2-1; 9 nucleotides line up with TRBD1. CDR1 and CDR2 (germline): GTSNPN, SVGIG (reference sequence). The CDR3 loop spans 15 amino acids. Trimming removed 8 bases from V and 4 bases from J; junction bases left unmatched: 12. Here the CDR3 reads CARKAGTGSYNEQFF. CDR3 in DNA: TGTGCCCGAAAAGCCGGGACAGGGTCGTACAATGAGCAGTTCTTC.

The chain couples TRBV5-1 to TRBJ2-7; the D is unclear. The CDR3 is made up of 15 amino acids. Trimming pared 4 bases from V and 5 bases from J, leaving 19 bases between. The germline V gene has CDR1 SGHRS and CDR2 YFSETQ. CDR3 residues: CASSVASGPSDEQYF. The CDR3 DNA reads as TGCGCCAGCAGCGTGGCCTCCGGGCCATCCGACGAGCAGTACTTC.

The V and J genes are TRBV28 and TRBJ2-6; D uncertain. The CDR3 runs to 14 residues. Germline V gene lookup returns CDR1 MDHEN and CDR2 SYDVKM. V was cut by 7 bases and J by 0 bases, with 7 bases left in between. The CDR3 DNA is TGTGCCAGCAATACCCGCTCTGGGGCCAACGTCCTGACTTTC. Translation: CASNTRSGANVLTF. Based on the CDR3 plus reference TRBV28 and TRBJ2-6, the full variable domain is DVKVTQSSRYLVKRTGEKVFLECVQDMDHENMFWYRQDPGLGLRLIYFSYDVKMKEKGDIPEGYSVSREKKERFSLILESASTNQTSMYLCASNTRSGANVLTFGAGSRLTVL.

The chain is built from TRBV27 and TRBJ1-1; D unclear. The V and J ends lost 3 bases and 0 bases respectively, with 11 bases between them. The CDR3 has 15 amino acids. Germline V gene data show CDR1 as MNHEY and CDR2 as SMNVEV (reference sequence). CDR3 protein: CASSFSQIMNTEAFF. CDR3 sequence (DNA): TGTGCCAGCAGTTTCTCGCAGATCATGAACACTGAAGCTTTCTTT.

J is TRBJ2-3 and V is TRBV30; 13 bases agree with TRBD2. The junction had 6 bases not matched to a gene; V was cut back by 2 bases and J by 1 base. CDR1 GTSNPN and CDR2 SVGIG come from the germline V gene (reference sequence). The CDR3 has 17 amino acids. This CDR3 is CAWSFGLAGEGTDTQYF. CDR3 nucleotide sequence: TGTGCCTGGAGTTTTGGACTAGCGGGGGAGGGCACAGATACGCAGTATTTT.

About this clone: This specimen includes other DNA sequences encoding the same CDR3. This sequence joins TRBV5-1 and TRBJ1-4; TRBD1 agrees at 10 bases. CDR1 is SGHRS and CDR2 is YFSETQ in the germline V gene. V trimming: 0 bases; J trimming: 8 bases; junction bases outside the gene matches: 1. The CDR3 runs to 14 residues. This CDR3 is CASSLGTGGEKLFF. CDR3 coding DNA: TGCGCCAGCAGCTTGGGGACAGGGGGAGAAAAACTGTTTTTT.

The chain links TRBV15 to TRBJ1-5; possible D gene TRBD1, 6 bases. Germline-derived CDR1 and CDR2 are LNHNV and YYDKDF (reference sequence). The CDR3 extends over 16 amino acids. The V gene lost 3 bases and the J gene lost 1 base, with 13 bases spanning the gap. DNA of the CDR3: TGTGCCACCAGCAGGGGTACCGGGACAAGCAATCAGCCCCAGCATTTT. It specifies CATSRGTGTSNQPQHF.

The chain links TRBV5-1 to TRBJ1-1; D unclear. The germline CDR1 and CDR2 sequences are SGHRS and YFSETQ. V was trimmed by 3 bases and J by 4 bases, leaving 13 bases between them. The CDR3 contains 14 residues. CDR3 protein: CASSSQPQSTEAFF. As DNA, the CDR3 is TGCGCCAGCAGCTCCCAACCTCAGAGCACTGAAGCTTTCTTT. Full variable domain (missing parts from reference TRBV5-1 and TRBJ1-1): KAGVTQTPRYLIKTRGQQVTLSCSPISGHRSVSWYQQTPGQGLQFLFEYFSETQRNKGNFPGRFSGRQFSNSRSEMNVSTLELGDSALYLCASSSQPQSTEAFFGQGTRLTVV.